One sample yielded the 25 T cell receptor beta chains listed below, sequenced in a study of blood T cell repertoires in COVID-19. Measured with immunoSEQ multiplex PCR; TCRdb has only the in-frame clones, and not every one. The sample comprises 150,000 to 200,000 clones, approximately 85% of which are singletons, and more than 9.5% rests with the top ten. Specimen: peripheral blood. The receptors were gathered from a man in his 60s with active or convalescent COVID-19.

V gene TRBV9 combines with J gene TRBJ1-6, with 7 bases matching TRBD1. Germline trimming cut 0 bases from V and 8 bases from J; bases unmatched to any gene: 5. Germline V gene lookup returns CDR1 SGDLS and CDR2 YYNGEE. There are 15 residues in the CDR3. CDR3 nucleotides: TGTGCCAGCAGCGTAGGGGGACAGACCCATTCACCCCTCCACTTT. Translated: CASSVGGQTHSPLHF.

The V call is TRBV4-2, the J call TRBJ1-2, with 7 nucleotides matching TRBD1. There are 13 residues in the CDR3. V trimming: 0 bases; J trimming: 8 bases; junction bases outside the gene matches: 3. In germline, CDR1 is LGHNA, CDR2 YNFKEQ. CDR3 coding DNA: TGTGCCAGCAGCCAAGATTTACAGGGGGGCTACACCTTC. Translated: CASSQDLQGGYTF.

V usage is TRBV9 and J usage is TRBJ2-2, with D perhaps TRBD2 (5 bases). Trimming removed 1 base from V and 7 bases from J, with 11 bases in between. The CDR3 runs 14 residues. The germline CDR1 and CDR2 sequences are SGDLS and YYNGEE. DNA of the CDR3: TGTGCCAGCAGCGTAAGAGGGCAAAACGGGGAGCTGTTTTTT. Its translation is CASSVRGQNGELFF.

The chain joins TRBV3-1 (or the pseudogene TRBV3-2) to TRBJ2-2, with TRBD2 matching 11 bases. With V trimmed by 4 bases and J by 6 bases, 7 bases remained unmatched. This CDR3 comprises 16 residues. CDR1 is LGHDT and CDR2 is YNNKEL in the germline V gene (reference sequence). Written as DNA, the CDR3 is TGTGCCAGCAGCCCCTTGGGACTAGCGGTCCCCGGGGAGCTGTTTTTT. Protein: CASSPLGLAVPGELFF.

V usage is TRBV5-1 and J usage is TRBJ2-5; 9 bases are a match to TRBD2. CDR1 and CDR2 from the germline V gene are SGHRS and YFSETQ. Trimming at V came to 1 base and at J to 3 bases, leaving 4 bases not matched to a gene. This CDR3 has 15 amino acids. The CDR3 DNA is TGCGCCAGCAGCTTGACTAGCGGGTCTGAAGAGACCCAGTACTTC. Amino acids: CASSLTSGSEETQYF.

The CDR3, as DNA: TGTGCCAGCAGCTTAAACACTTGGGCAGGGGGTTCCCTCTACAATGAGCAGTTCTTC. Protein sequence: CASSLNTWAGGSLYNEQFF. The V and J genes are TRBV11-2 and TRBJ2-1, with 7 positions matching TRBD1. This CDR3 is built from 19 residues. V gave up 2 bases and J gave up 3 bases; unmatched junction bases: 16. In germline, CDR1 is SGHAT, CDR2 FQNNGV.

In DNA, the CDR3 is TGTGCCAGCAGTTTTTCGTCAGGGAACACTGAAGCTTTCTTT. Protein product: CASSFSSGNTEAFF. This rearrangement joins TRBV28 to TRBJ1-1; D not certain. The CDR3 consists of 14 residues. Trimming pared 3 bases from V and 1 base from J, leaving 9 bases between. CDR1 and CDR2 from the germline V gene are MDHEN and SYDVKM.

V and J are TRBV6-6 and TRBJ2-7, with D perhaps TRBD1 (5 bases). This CDR3 spans 16 amino acids. Trimming cost V 5 bases and J 3 bases, with 20 bases left between them. The germline V gene has CDR1 MNHNY and CDR2 SVGAGI (reference sequence). The chain's CDR3 is CASSPGSGGTLYEQYF. Here the CDR3 DNA reads TGTGCCAGCAGTCCAGGGTCGGGCGGTACCCTCTACGAGCAGTACTTC.

This clone was observed once. The chain employs TRBV25-1 and TRBJ1-2, with D tentatively TRBD1 (6 bases). The CDR3 spans 16 residues. Germline V gene data show CDR1 as MGHDK and CDR2 as SYGVNS. Between the trimmed V and J ends, which lost 1 base and 2 bases, there was a span of 14 bases. The CDR3 nucleotides are TGTGCCAGCAGTGAATTCGGTCAGGGGTGGAACTATGGCTACACCTTC. Its protein product is CASSEFGQGWNYGYTF.

The chain employs TRBV10-1 and TRBJ1-1; 7 nucleotides align to TRBD1. The V gene's germline CDR1 is WNHNN and CDR2 SYGVQD (reference sequence). There are 14 residues in the CDR3. V shed 2 bases, J shed 5 bases, and the junction held 5 bases outside the gene matches. The CDR3 reads CASSEGRGETEAFF. The CDR3 nucleotides read TGCGCCAGCAGTGAGGGCAGGGGGGAGACTGAAGCTTTCTTT.

The V and J genes are TRBV2 and TRBJ2-7; 10 bases match TRBD2. Germline V gene lookup returns CDR1 SNHLY and CDR2 FYNNEI. V trimming: 6 bases; J trimming: 4 bases; junction bases outside the gene matches: 3. The CDR3 length is 13 residues. This CDR3 is CASRGLARYEQYF. CDR3 DNA sequence: TGTGCCAGCAGGGGACTAGCGCGATACGAGCAGTACTTC.

This clone was seen repeatedly, ten times or more. The CDR3 nucleotides read TGTGCCAGCAGTCGAAGGAGGGGTAATGGCTACACCTTC. This sequence encodes CASSRRRGNGYTF. The V and J genes are TRBV28 and TRBJ1-2; weak D call: TRBD1 (5 bases). The CDR3 extends over 13 amino acids. Trimming cost V 5 bases and J 6 bases, with 13 bases left between them. From germline, CDR1 is MDHEN and CDR2 SYDVKM.

The chain has TRBV5-1 and TRBJ2-7; D might be TRBD1 (7 bases). This CDR3 contains 14 residues. Germline CDR1 reads SGHRS; CDR2 reads YFSETQ. V lost 4 bases, J lost 3 bases, and 14 bases lay in between. CDR3 coding DNA: TGCGCCAGCAGCCAGGGGGGCCCCTACTACGAGCAGTACTTC. This codes for CASSQGGPYYEQYF.

The chain uses TRBV2 and TRBJ2-7, with TRBD1 as a possible D gene (6 bases). The V end lost 7 bases, the J end lost 6 bases, and 16 bases lay between the germline ends. The germline gives CDR1 SNHLY, CDR2 FYNNEI. The CDR3 contains 13 residues. CDR3 DNA: TGTGCCAGCAATCAGGGGTTGGTTGCCGAGCAGTACTTC. This translates into CASNQGLVAEQYF.

This clone occurred a few times. The rearrangement uses TRBV19 and TRBJ1-3; D is unresolved. Germline-derived CDR1 and CDR2 are LNHDA and SQIVND (reference sequence). Between the trimmed V and J ends, which lost 5 bases and 0 bases, there was a span of 5 bases. This CDR3 spans 13 amino acids. In nucleotides, the CDR3 is TGTGCCAGTAGTTACAACTCTGGAAACACCATATATTTT. Translating it yields CASSYNSGNTIYF.

The chain joins TRBV5-1 to TRBJ1-4, with no clear D. With 0 bases removed from V and 3 bases from J, the gap between germline ends came to 9 bases. The CDR3 loop spans 15 amino acids. From germline, CDR1 is SGHRS and CDR2 YFSETQ. The CDR3 region has the DNA TGCGCCAGCAGCTTGGGAACTTTGGCTAATGAAAAACTGTTTTTT. As protein: CASSLGTLANEKLFF.

The genes are TRBV9 and TRBJ2-1; 12 bases map to TRBD2. Germline V CDR1 and CDR2: SGDLS, YYNGEE. With V trimmed by 4 bases and J by 4 bases, 3 bases remained unmatched. The CDR3 totals 15 residues. The CDR3 loop is CASSPLAGGYNEQFF. The DNA of the CDR3 is TGTGCCAGCAGCCCCCTAGCGGGGGGGTACAATGAGCAGTTCTTC.

The chain recombines TRBV3-1 (or the pseudogene TRBV3-2) with TRBJ2-3, with 8 positions matching TRBD1. Germline V gives CDR1 LGHDT, CDR2 YNNKEL (reference sequence). With V trimmed by 8 bases and J by 2 bases, 3 bases remained unmatched. This CDR3 is 13 amino acids long. In nucleotides, the CDR3 is TGTGCCAGCGGGGACAGGTACACAGATACGCAGTATTTT. Translated, it gives CASGDRYTDTQYF.

The chain employs TRBV28 and TRBJ1-6; TRBD1 matches at 8 bases. From germline, CDR1 is MDHEN and CDR2 SYDVKM. This CDR3 spans 16 amino acids. The V and J ends lost 5 bases and 8 bases, in that order; junction bases with no gene match: 11. In DNA, the CDR3 is TGTGCCAGCAGTCAGGGGGGGACAGGAGATTATTCACCCCTCCACTTT. Its translation is CASSQGGTGDYSPLHF.

The J gene is TRBJ2-2, the V gene TRBV19; D is perhaps TRBD2 (6 bases). Germline-derived CDR1 and CDR2 are LNHDA and SQIVND (reference sequence). The V end was cut by 5 bases, the J end by 7 bases, with 11 bases between. This CDR3 region has 13 residues. The CDR3 region is CASSSSRGGELFF. The CDR3 region has the DNA TGTGCCAGTAGTTCTTCGCGGGGCGGGGAGCTGTTTTTT.

The chain combines TRBV5-1 with TRBJ1-3; TRBD1 agrees at 8 bases. CDR3 length equals 15 residues. Germline-derived CDR1 and CDR2 are SGHRS and YFSETQ. With 2 bases clipped from V and 2 bases from J, the junction kept 3 bases outside the gene matches. The CDR3, as DNA: TGCGCCAGCAGCTTACAACAGGGGGCTGGAAACACCATATATTTT. It codes for CASSLQQGAGNTIYF.

The chain couples TRBV6-5 to TRBJ1-1; 11 bases map to TRBD1. Trimming cost V 11 bases and J 7 bases; bases outside gene matches: 6. The V gene's germline CDR1 is MNHEY and CDR2 SVGAGI. There are 12 residues in the CDR3. DNA for the CDR3: TGTGCCGGTGGACAGGGGGCTTTTGAAGCTTTCTTT. Its translation: CAGGQGAFEAFF.

The V gene is TRBV7-2, the J gene TRBJ2-6, with 11 bases that match TRBD1. Looked up from germline, CDR1 is SGHTA and CDR2 is FQGNSA. This CDR3 has 18 amino acids. J lost 2 bases, V lost 5 bases, and 8 bases had no gene match. The CDR3 bases are TGTGCCAGCAGCCCCCGGGACAGGGGGATCCCTGGGGCCAACGTCCTGACTTTC. It is translated as CASSPRDRGIPGANVLTF.

The rearrangement uses TRBV5-1 and TRBJ2-1, with D possibly matching TRBD2 (5 bases). Germline V gene data show CDR1 as SGHRS and CDR2 as YFSETQ. Trimming removed 0 bases at V and 6 bases at J, with 13 bases between. The CDR3 contains 15 residues. The CDR3 region is CASSLGTPRGNEQFF. Written as DNA, the CDR3 is TGCGCCAGCAGCTTGGGGACTCCCCGGGGCAATGAGCAGTTCTTC.

The rearrangement uses TRBV6-1 and TRBJ2-5, with D possibly TRBD2 on 6 matching bases. This CDR3 has 17 amino acids. The germline CDR1 and CDR2 sequences are MNHNS and SASEGT. The V end was cut by 1 base, the J end by 2 bases, with 17 bases between. For the CDR3, the DNA is TGTGCCAGCAGTGAAGTATGGCGGGGTACAGTGCAAGAGACCCAGTACTTC. Protein sequence: CASSEVWRGTVQETQYF.